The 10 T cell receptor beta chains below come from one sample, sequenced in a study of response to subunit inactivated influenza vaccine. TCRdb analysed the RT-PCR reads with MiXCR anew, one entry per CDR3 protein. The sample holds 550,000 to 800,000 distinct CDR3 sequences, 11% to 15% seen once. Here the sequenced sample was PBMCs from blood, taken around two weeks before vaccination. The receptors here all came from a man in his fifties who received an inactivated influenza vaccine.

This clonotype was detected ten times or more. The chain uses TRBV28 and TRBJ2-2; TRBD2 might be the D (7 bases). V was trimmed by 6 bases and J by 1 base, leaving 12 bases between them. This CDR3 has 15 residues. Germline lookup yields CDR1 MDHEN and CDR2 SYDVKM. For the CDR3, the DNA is TGTGCCAGCAGGGGGGGGACACTGAACACCGGGGAGCTGTTTTTT. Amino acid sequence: CASRGGTLNTGELFF.

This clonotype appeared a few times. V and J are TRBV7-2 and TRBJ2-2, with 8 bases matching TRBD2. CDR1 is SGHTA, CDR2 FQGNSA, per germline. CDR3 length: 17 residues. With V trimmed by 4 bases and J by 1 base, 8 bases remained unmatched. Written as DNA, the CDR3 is TGTGCCAGCAGCTCTGCCCCAGCGGGAGTGAACACCGGGGAGCTGTTTTTT. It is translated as CASSSAPAGVNTGELFF.

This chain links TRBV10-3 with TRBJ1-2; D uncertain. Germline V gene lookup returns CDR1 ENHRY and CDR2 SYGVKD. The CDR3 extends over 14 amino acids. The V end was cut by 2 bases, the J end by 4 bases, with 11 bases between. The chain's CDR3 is CAISEVGASYGYTF. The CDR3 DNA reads TGTGCCATCAGTGAGGTGGGCGCCAGCTATGGCTACACCTTC.

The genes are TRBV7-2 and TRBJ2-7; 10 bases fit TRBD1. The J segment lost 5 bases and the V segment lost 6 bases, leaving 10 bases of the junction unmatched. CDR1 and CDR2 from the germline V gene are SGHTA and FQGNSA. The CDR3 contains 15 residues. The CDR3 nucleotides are TGTGCCAGCAGGATTTTAGGACAGGGGGTAAACGAGCAGTACTTC. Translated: CASRILGQGVNEQYF.

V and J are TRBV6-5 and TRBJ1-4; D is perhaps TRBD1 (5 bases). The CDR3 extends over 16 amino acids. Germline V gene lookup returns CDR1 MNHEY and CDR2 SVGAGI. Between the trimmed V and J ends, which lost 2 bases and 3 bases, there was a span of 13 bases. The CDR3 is CASSYTYRRSNEKLFF. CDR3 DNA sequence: TGTGCCAGCAGTTACACATACAGGAGATCTAATGAAAAACTGTTTTTT.

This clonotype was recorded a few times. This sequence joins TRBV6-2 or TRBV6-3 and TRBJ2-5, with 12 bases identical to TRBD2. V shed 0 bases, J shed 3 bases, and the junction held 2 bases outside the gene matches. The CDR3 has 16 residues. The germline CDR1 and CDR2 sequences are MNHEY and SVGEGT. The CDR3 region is CASSYSWTSGKETQYF. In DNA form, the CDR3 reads TGTGCCAGCAGTTACTCATGGACTAGCGGGAAAGAGACCCAGTACTTC.

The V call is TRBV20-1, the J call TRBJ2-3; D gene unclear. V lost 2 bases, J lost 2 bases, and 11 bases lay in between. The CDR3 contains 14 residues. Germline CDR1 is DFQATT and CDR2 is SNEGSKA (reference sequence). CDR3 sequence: CSARMIEPTDTQYF. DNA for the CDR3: TGCAGTGCTAGAATGATAGAACCCACAGATACGCAGTATTTT.

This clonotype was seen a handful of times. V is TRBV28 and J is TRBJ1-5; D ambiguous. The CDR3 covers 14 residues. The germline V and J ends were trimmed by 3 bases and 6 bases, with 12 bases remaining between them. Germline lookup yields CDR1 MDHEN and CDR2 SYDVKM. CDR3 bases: TGTGCCAGCAGTTTGGGCCTTTCTGTTCAGCCCCAGCATTTT. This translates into CASSLGLSVQPQHF.

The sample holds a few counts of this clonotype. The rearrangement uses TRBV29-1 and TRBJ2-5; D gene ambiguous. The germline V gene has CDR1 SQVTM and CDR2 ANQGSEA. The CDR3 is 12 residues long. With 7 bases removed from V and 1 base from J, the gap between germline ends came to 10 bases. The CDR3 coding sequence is TGCAGCGCGCAAAGGGCCCAAGAGACCCAGTACTTC. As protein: CSAQRAQETQYF.

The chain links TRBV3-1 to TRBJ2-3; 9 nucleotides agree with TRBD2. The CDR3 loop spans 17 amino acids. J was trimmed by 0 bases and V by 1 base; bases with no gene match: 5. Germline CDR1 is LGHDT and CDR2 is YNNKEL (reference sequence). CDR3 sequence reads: CASSQGPSGTSTDTQYF. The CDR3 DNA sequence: TGTGCCAGCAGCCAAGGGCCTAGCGGGACGAGCACAGATACGCAGTATTTT.